The 19 T cell receptor beta chains given below trace back to one sample, sequenced in a study of blood T cell repertoires in COVID-19. The assay was immunoSEQ multiplex PCR, and TCRdb's table has in-frame clones only and misses some. The table includes tens of thousands of clones, around 83% detected once. Material for sequencing was peripheral blood. The receptors derive from a human donor in a cohort sampled during active COVID-19.

Points on this clone: One end of the junction does not line up with germline, which may come from a read error. The chain couples TRBV10-3 to TRBJ2-7, with 8 positions matching TRBD2. CDR3 length equals 11 residues. Germline V gene sequence: CDR1 ENHRY, CDR2 SYGVKD. CDR3 loop: CAISAGGTTSF. In DNA form, the CDR3 reads TGTGCCATCAGTGCGGGGGGGACGACGAGCTTC.

Here the CDR3 reads CASSQPGQGTSSYNSPLHF. CDR3 sequence (DNA): TGTGCCAGCAGCCAGCCGGGACAGGGCACTAGCTCCTATAATTCACCCCTCCACTTT. V and J are TRBV7-2 and TRBJ1-6, with 9 bases fitting TRBD1. Germline values: CDR1 SGHTA, CDR2 FQGNSA. The V and J ends lost 5 bases and 0 bases, in that order; junction bases with no gene match: 11. This CDR3 is built from 19 residues.

The chain employs TRBV28 and TRBJ2-1; D is possibly TRBD1 (5 bases). The CDR3 length is 14 residues. Germline CDR1 reads MDHEN; CDR2 reads SYDVKM. V lost 5 bases and J lost 7, with 15 bases in between. The CDR3 protein is CASSDPPRQNEQFF. The CDR3 DNA reads TGTGCCAGCAGTGACCCCCCCCGACAGAATGAGCAGTTCTTC.

The J gene is TRBJ2-2, the V gene TRBV19; 9 nucleotides match TRBD1. The CDR3 has 16 amino acids. Germline V gene data show CDR1 as LNHDA and CDR2 as SQIVND (reference sequence). After removal of 6 bases from V and 7 bases from J, the junction contained 12 bases not matched to a gene. For the CDR3, the DNA is TGTGCCAGTAGACCGGGAACAGGGGGCTTAAACGGGGAGCTGTTTTTT. Translated: CASRPGTGGLNGELFF. The full variable domain, completed using reference TRBV19 and TRBJ2-2, is DGGITQSPKYLFRKEGQNVTLSCEQNLNHDAMYWYRQDPGQGLRLIYYSQIVNDFQKGDIAEGYSVSREKKESFPLTVTSAQKNPTAFYLCASRPGTGGLNGELFFGEGSRLTVL.

The chain is built from TRBV12-3 or TRBV12-4 and TRBJ2-7, with no clear D. This CDR3 spans 11 amino acids. V was trimmed by 5 bases and J by 2 bases, leaving 4 bases between them. The CDR3 bases are TGTGCCAGCAGTGCAGCCTACGAGCAGTACTTC. Its translation: CASSAAYEQYF.

The chain carries TRBV5-1 and TRBJ2-7, with D perhaps matching TRBD2 (6 bases). Germline lookup yields CDR1 SGHRS and CDR2 YFSETQ. Between the trimmed V and J ends, which lost 2 bases and 7 bases, there was a span of 16 bases. CDR3 length: 14 residues. CDR3 DNA sequence: TGCGCCAGCAGCTTACTCGGGGGAGGTCGGGAGCAGTACTTC. This encodes CASSLLGGGREQYF.

The rearrangement links TRBV6-5 to TRBJ1-3; 7 nucleotides line up with TRBD1. CDR3 size: 15 residues. The germline V gene encodes CDR1 MNHEY and CDR2 SVGAGI. The ends lost 5 bases at V and 4 bases at J; junction bases unmatched: 8. The CDR3 loop reads CASSRTGDLGNTIYF. The CDR3 coding sequence is TGTGCCAGCAGTCGGACAGGTGACCTAGGAAACACCATATATTTT.

This clone was observed a few times. CDR3 amino acids: CASKEGSANEKLFF. The CDR3 nucleotides are TGTGCCAGCAAGGAGGGTTCAGCTAATGAAAAACTGTTTTTT. The chain joins TRBV6-5 to TRBJ1-4, with D unclear. Germline V CDR1 and CDR2: MNHEY, SVGAGI. The CDR3 has 14 amino acids. V lost 7 bases and J lost 3, with 12 bases in between.

The J gene is TRBJ2-7, the V gene TRBV20-1; D is unclear. The CDR3 spans 11 residues. Trimming removed 0 bases from V and 6 bases from J, with 6 bases in between. The germline V gene has CDR1 DFQATT and CDR2 SNEGSKA (reference sequence). CDR3 bases: TGCAGTGCTAGAGATTTCCGCGAGCAGTACTTC. Its translation: CSARDFREQYF.

V is TRBV30 and J is TRBJ1-4; no firm D call. CDR3 size: 11 residues. From germline, CDR1 is GTSNPN and CDR2 SVGIG (reference sequence). The V end was cut by 6 bases, the J end by 4 bases, with 6 bases between. CDR3 in amino acids: CACVSNEKLFF. In DNA form, the CDR3 reads TGTGCCTGTGTCAGTAATGAAAAACTGTTTTTT. The full variable domain, in which reference TRBV30 and TRBJ1-4 provide the parts outside the CDR3, is SQTIHQWPATLVQPVGSPLSLECTVEGTSNPNLYWYRQAAGRGLQLLFYSVGIGQISSEVPQNLSASRPQDRQFILSSKKLLLSDSGFYLCACVSNEKLFFGSGTQLSVL.

The chain links TRBV3-1 (or the pseudogene TRBV3-2) to TRBJ2-2; the D gene is possibly TRBD2 (5 bases). The CDR3 sequence is 16 residues long. Germline assignment: CDR1 LGHDT and CDR2 YNNKEL (reference sequence). Trimming shortened V by 4 bases and J by 3 bases, and 15 bases separated the two germline ends. This CDR3 is CASSPLGGQHTGELFF. The CDR3 nucleotides are TGTGCCAGCAGCCCCCTGGGCGGGCAGCACACCGGGGAGCTGTTTTTT.

This chain links TRBV28 with TRBJ1-5, with 8 bases aligning to TRBD1. CDR3 length: 16 amino acids. Germline values: CDR1 MDHEN, CDR2 SYDVKM. J was trimmed by 2 bases and V by 8 bases; bases with no gene match: 11. The CDR3 loop is CASLPGGQGGNQPQHF. The CDR3 bases are TGTGCCAGCCTACCAGGGGGCCAGGGCGGCAATCAGCCCCAGCATTTT.

This clone was seen only once. Sequence at one end of the junction differs from germline and may be a read error. The CDR3 protein is CSAHRDWRGGF. DNA of the CDR3: TGCAGTGCCCACCGGGACTGGCGTGGGGGGTTC. This chain joins TRBV20-1 and TRBJ2-4; D possibly corresponds to TRBD2 (6 bases). Per the germline V gene, CDR1 is DFQATT and CDR2 is SNEGSKA (reference sequence). This CDR3 is built from 11 residues.

The rearrangement joins TRBV7-3 to TRBJ2-2; no firm D call. This CDR3 is built from 13 residues. V lost 3 bases and J lost 6, with 8 bases in between. CDR1 SGHTA and CDR2 FQGTGA come from the germline V gene. The CDR3: CASSFQYSGELFF. CDR3 bases: TGTGCCAGCAGCTTCCAATACTCCGGGGAGCTGTTTTTT.

This clone appeared a few times. The J gene is TRBJ1-2, the V gene TRBV18, with D hard to call. Germline V gene data show CDR1 as KGHSH and CDR2 as LQKENI. The CDR3 contains 12 residues. V was cut by 2 bases and J by 8 bases, with 9 bases left in between. CDR3 protein: CASSPKSGGYTF. The CDR3 DNA is TGTGCCAGCTCACCAAAGAGCGGGGGCTACACCTTC.

The chain combines TRBV5-1 with TRBJ2-1, with D tentatively TRBD2 (6 bases). V was trimmed by 0 bases and J by 7 bases, leaving 11 bases between them. The CDR3 is 14 residues long. The germline V gene encodes CDR1 SGHRS and CDR2 YFSETQ. The CDR3 spells CASSLAVGGNEQFF. The DNA for the CDR3 is TGCGCCAGCAGCTTGGCCGTTGGGGGGAATGAGCAGTTCTTC.

V and J are TRBV28 and TRBJ2-1; unclear D gene. The CDR3 loop spans 14 amino acids. With 8 bases removed from V and 2 bases from J, the gap between germline ends came to 13 bases. Germline V gives CDR1 MDHEN, CDR2 SYDVKM. The CDR3 bases are TGTGCCAGCTCTTTAAGTAGTCCCTACAATGAGCAGTTCTTC. Protein product: CASSLSSPYNEQFF.

V usage is TRBV5-1 and J usage is TRBJ2-5; 10 bases match TRBD2. The trim removed 0 bases at V and 4 bases at J, leaving 9 bases unmatched. This CDR3 region has 17 residues. Per germline, CDR1 SGHRS and CDR2 YFSETQ. The CDR3 bases are TGCGCCAGCAGCTTGGGGGCTTCGCCTAGCGGGAGAGAGACCCAGTACTTC. Translating it yields CASSLGASPSGRETQYF.

In its sample, this clone was seen once. This chain links TRBV7-2 with TRBJ1-1, with D maybe TRBD1 (6 bases). The CDR3 has 13 residues. Germline V lookup: CDR1 SGHTA, CDR2 FQGNSA. The germline V and J ends were trimmed by 5 bases and 11 bases, with 18 bases remaining between them. This CDR3 is CASSQHRDLEAFF. The CDR3 region has the DNA TGTGCCAGCAGCCAACACAGGGACCTTGAGGCTTTCTTT.